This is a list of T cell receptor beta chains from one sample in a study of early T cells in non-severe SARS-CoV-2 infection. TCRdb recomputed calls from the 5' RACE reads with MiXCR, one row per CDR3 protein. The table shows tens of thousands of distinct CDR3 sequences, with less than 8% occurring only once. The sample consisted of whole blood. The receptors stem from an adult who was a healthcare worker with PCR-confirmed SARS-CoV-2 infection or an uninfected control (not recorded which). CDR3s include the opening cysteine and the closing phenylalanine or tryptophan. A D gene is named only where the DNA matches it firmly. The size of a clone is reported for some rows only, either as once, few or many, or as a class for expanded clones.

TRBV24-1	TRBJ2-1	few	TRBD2	TGTGCCACCAGTGATCCGCGGGGGGGTAGGAATGAGCAGTTCTTC	CATSDPRGGRNEQFF
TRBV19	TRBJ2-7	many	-	TGTGCCAGTAGTATTCTTCCCGGACAGACGAAAACGGATTACGAGCAGTACTTC	CASSILPGQTKTDYEQYF
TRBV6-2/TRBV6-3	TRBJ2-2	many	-	TGTGCCAGCAGAACCCCCGGGGAGCTGTTTTTT	CASRTPGELFF
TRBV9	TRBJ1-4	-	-	TGTGCCAGCAGCCAAAATAATGAAAAACTGTTTTTT	CASSQNNEKLFF
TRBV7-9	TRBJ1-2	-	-	TGTGCCAGCAGCCGATTTGCAGGGTCATCTAACTATGGCTACACCTTC	CASSRFAGSSNYGYTF
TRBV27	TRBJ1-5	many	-	TGTGCCAGCAGCAGACTCGGGGGCAATCAGCCCCAGCATTTT	CASSRLGGNQPQHF
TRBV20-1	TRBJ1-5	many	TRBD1	TGCAGTGCCTCCTCTAGGGGACAGTCTCAGGGGCCCCAGCATTTT	CSASSRGQSQGPQHF
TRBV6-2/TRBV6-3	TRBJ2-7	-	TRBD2	TGTGCCAGCAGTTACCCACGGCGGGGGATCTACGAGCAGTACTTC	CASSYPRRGIYEQYF
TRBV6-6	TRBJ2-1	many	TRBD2	TGTGCCAGCAGTTTACAAGGGGTTGCGGGAGCTTTCAATGAGCAGTTCTTC	CASSLQGVAGAFNEQFF
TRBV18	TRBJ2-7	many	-	TGTGCCAGCTCACCACGGAGGGGAGACGAGCAGTACTTC	CASSPRRGDEQYF
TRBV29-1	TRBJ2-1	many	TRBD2	TGCAGCGTTGGGGGACTAGCGGGCTTAACATACAATGAGCAGTTCTTC	CSVGGLAGLTYNEQFF
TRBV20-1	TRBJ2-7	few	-	TGCAGTGCCCAGCAGGGAGACGCGTCCTACGAGCAGTACTTC	CSAQQGDASYEQYF
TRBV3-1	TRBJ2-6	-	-	TGTGCCAGCAGCCAGGCTGGGGCCAACGTCCTGACTTTC	CASSQAGANVLTF
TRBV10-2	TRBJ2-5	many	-	TGCGCCAGCAGGGGGGCCCAAGAGACCCAGTACTTC	CASRGAQETQYF
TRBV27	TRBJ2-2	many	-	TGTGCCAGCAGTTGGAAGGCCGGGGAGCTGTTTTTT	CASSWKAGELFF
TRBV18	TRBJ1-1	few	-	TGTGCCAGCTCACTTGGAGAGTCTGAAGCTTTCTTT	CASSLGESEAFF
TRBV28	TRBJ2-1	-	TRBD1	TGTGCCAGCAGTTTGGCGGGTTTCGACAGGGGGGGACAGGGCTCCTACAATGAGCAGTTCTTC	CASSLAGFDRGGQGSYNEQFF
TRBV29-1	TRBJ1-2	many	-	TGCAGCGTCCGCGGTTATAACTATGGCTACACCTTC	CSVRGYNYGYTF
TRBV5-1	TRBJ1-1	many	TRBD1	TGCGCCAGCAGCTTGAATGCAGGGGGCCTGAACACTGAAGCTTTCTTT	CASSLNAGGLNTEAFF
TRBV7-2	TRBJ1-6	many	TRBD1	TGTGCCAGCAGCTCAGGACAGGTTGGAAGTTCACCCCTCCACTTT	CASSSGQVGSSPLHF
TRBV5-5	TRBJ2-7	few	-	TGTGCCAGCAGCTTCGCAGTTCTGAACGAGCAGTACTTC	CASSFAVLNEQYF
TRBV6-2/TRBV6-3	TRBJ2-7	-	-	TGTGCCAGCAGAGACCCGAATACCTACGAGCAGTACTTC	CASRDPNTYEQYF
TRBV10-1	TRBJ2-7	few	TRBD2	TGCGCCAGCAGTGGTAGCGGGGCCTACGAGCAGTACTTC	CASSGSGAYEQYF
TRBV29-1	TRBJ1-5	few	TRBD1	TGCAGCGTTGCAGGGGGGAGCAATCAGCCCCAGCATTTT	CSVAGGSNQPQHF
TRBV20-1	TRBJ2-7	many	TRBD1	TGCAGTGCTAGAGATGGGACCGGGACAGCGGTCTCCTACGAGCAGTACTTC	CSARDGTGTAVSYEQYF
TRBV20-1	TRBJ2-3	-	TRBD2	TGCAGTGCTAGGATCCCTGCGGGAGGTACAGATACGCAGTATTTT	CSARIPAGGTDTQYF
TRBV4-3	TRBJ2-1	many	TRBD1	TGCGCCAGCAGCCTAGGGACAGGGAGCTCCTACAATGAGCAGTTCTTC	CASSLGTGSSYNEQFF
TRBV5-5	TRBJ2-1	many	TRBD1	TGTGCCAGCAGCTCCCTCGGCGGGACAGGGGTGACTTACAATGAGCAGTTCTTC	CASSSLGGTGVTYNEQFF